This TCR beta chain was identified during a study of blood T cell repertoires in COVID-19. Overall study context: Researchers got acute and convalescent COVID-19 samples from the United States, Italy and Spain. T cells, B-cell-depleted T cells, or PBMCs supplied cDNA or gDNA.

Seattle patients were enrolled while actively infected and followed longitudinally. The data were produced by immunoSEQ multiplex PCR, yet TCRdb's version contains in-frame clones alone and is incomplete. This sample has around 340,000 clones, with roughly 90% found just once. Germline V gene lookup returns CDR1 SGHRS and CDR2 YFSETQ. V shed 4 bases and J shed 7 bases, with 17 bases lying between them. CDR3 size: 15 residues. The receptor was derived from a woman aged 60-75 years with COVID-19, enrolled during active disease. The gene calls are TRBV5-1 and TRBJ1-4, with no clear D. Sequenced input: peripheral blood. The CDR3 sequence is CASSLLGRAGEKLFF. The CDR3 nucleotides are TGCGCCAGCAGCCTCCTTGGGAGGGCTGGTGAAAAACTGTTTTTT.